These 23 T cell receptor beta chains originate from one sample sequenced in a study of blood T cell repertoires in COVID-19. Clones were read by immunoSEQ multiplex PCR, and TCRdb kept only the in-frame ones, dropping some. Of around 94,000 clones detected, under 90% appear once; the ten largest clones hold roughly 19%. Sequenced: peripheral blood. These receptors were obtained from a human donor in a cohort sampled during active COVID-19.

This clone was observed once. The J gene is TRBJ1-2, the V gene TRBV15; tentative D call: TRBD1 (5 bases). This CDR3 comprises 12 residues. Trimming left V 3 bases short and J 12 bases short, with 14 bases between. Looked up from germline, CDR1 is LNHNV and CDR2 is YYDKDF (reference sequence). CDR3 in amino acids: CATSSPKGRHTF. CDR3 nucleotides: TGTGCCACCAGCAGCCCGAAGGGGCGGCACACCTTC.

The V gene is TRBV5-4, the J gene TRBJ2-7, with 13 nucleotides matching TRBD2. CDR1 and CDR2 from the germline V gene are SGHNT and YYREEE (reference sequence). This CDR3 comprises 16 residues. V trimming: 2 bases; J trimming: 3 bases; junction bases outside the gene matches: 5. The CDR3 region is CASSFPGTSGIYEQYF. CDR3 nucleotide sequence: TGTGCCAGCAGCTTCCCCGGGACTAGCGGGATCTACGAGCAGTACTTC.

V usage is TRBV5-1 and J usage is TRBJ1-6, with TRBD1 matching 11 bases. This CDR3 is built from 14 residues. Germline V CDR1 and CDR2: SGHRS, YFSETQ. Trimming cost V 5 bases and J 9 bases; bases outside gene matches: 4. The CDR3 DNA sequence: TGCGCCAGCAGTCGGGGGACAGGGGGTTCACCCCTCCACTTT. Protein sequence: CASSRGTGGSPLHF. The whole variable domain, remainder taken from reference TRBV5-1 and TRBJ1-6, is KAGVTQTPRYLIKTRGQQVTLSCSPISGHRSVSWYQQTPGQGLQFLFEYFSETQRNKGNFPGRFSGRQFSNSRSEMNVSTLELGDSALYLCASSRGTGGSPLHFGNGTRLTVT.

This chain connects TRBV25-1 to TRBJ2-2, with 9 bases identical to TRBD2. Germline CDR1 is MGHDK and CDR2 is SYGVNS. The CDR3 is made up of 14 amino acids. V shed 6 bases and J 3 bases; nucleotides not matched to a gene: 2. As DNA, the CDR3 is TGTGCCAGCAGGACTAGCGGATACACCGGGGAGCTGTTTTTT. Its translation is CASRTSGYTGELFF.

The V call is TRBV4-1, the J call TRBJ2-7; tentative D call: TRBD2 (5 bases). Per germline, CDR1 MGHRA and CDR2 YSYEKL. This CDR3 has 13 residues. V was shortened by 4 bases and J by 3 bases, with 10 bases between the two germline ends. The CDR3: CASSLFRDYEQYF. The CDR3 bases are TGCGCCAGCAGCCTTTTCCGGGACTACGAGCAGTACTTC.

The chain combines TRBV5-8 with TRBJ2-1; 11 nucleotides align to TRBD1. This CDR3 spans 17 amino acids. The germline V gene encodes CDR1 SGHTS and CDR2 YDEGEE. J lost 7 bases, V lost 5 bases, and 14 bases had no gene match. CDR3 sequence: CASRTEDRGRIFNEQFF. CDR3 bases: TGTGCCAGCAGGACCGAGGACAGGGGGCGAATCTTTAATGAGCAGTTCTTC.

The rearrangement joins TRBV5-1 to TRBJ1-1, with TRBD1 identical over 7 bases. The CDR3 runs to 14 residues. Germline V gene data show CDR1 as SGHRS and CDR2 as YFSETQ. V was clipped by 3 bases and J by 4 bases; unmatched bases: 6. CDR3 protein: CASSYTGEVTEAFF. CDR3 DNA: TGCGCCAGCAGCTATACAGGGGAGGTCACTGAAGCTTTCTTT.

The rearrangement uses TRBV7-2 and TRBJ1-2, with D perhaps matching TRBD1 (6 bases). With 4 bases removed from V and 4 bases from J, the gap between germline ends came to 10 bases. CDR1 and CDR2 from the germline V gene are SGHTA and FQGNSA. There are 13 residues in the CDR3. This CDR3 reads CASSSGVRYGYTF. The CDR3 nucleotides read TGTGCCAGCAGCTCAGGGGTCCGCTATGGCTACACCTTC.

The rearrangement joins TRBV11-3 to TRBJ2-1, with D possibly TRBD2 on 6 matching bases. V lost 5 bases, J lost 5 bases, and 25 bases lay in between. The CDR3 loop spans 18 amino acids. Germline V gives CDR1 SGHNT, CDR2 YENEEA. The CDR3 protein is CASSQSSDYRLENNEQFF. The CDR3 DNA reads TGTGCCAGCAGCCAATCCTCGGACTACCGACTTGAAAACAATGAGCAGTTCTTC.

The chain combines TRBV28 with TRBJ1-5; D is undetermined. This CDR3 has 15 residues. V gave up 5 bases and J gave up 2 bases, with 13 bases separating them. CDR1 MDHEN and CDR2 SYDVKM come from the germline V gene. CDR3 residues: CASSVLSHGNQPQHF. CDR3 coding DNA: TGTGCCAGCAGTGTGCTAAGTCACGGCAATCAGCCCCAGCATTTT.

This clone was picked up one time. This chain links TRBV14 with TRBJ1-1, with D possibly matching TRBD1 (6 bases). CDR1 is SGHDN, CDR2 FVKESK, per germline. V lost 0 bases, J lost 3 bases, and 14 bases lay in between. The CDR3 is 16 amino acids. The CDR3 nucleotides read TGTGCCAGCAGCCAAGAAACAGGGAGGGTGGACACTGAAGCTTTCTTT. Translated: CASSQETGRVDTEAFF.

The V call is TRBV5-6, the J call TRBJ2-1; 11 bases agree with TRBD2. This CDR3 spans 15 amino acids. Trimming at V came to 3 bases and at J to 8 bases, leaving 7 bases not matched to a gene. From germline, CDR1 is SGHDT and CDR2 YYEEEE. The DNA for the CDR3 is TGTGCCAGCAGCTCCCGACTAGCGGGGAGGGATGAGCAGTTCTTC. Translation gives CASSSRLAGRDEQFF. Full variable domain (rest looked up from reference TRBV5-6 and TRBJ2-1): DAGVTQSPTHLIKTRGQQVTLRCSPKSGHDTVSWYQQALGQGPQFIFQYYEEEERQRGNFPDRFSGHQFPNYSSELNVNALLLGDSALYLCASSSRLAGRDEQFFGPGTRLTVL.

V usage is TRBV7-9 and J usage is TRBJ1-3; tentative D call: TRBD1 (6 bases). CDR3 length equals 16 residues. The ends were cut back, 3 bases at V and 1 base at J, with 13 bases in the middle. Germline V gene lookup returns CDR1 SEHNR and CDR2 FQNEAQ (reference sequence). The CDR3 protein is CASSFGSDRSGNTIYF. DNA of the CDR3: TGTGCCAGCAGCTTCGGATCTGACAGGTCTGGAAACACCATATATTTT.

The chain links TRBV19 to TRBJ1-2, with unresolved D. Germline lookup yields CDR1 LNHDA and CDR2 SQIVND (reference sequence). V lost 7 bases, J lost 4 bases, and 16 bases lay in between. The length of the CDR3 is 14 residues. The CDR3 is CASKDEGIRYGYTF. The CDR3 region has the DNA TGTGCCAGTAAGGATGAGGGAATCCGCTATGGCTACACCTTC.

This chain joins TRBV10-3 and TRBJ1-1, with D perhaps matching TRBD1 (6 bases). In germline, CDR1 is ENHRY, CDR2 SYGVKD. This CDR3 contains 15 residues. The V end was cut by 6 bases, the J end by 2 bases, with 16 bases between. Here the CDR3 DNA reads TGTGCCATCAGACCAGGGGCAAGCTCTAACACTGAAGCTTTCTTT. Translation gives CAIRPGASSNTEAFF.

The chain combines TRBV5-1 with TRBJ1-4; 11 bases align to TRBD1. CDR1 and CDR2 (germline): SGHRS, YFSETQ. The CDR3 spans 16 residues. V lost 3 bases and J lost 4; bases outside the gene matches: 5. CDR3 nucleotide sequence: TGCGCCAGCAGCTCGGACAGGGGGCTTGGTAATGAAAAACTGTTTTTT. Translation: CASSSDRGLGNEKLFF.

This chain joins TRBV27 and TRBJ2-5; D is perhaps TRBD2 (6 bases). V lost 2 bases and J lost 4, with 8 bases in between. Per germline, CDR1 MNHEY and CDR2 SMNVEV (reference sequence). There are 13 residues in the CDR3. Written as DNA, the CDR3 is TGTGCCAGCAGTTTAGGGAGGATAGAGACCCAGTACTTC. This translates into CASSLGRIETQYF.

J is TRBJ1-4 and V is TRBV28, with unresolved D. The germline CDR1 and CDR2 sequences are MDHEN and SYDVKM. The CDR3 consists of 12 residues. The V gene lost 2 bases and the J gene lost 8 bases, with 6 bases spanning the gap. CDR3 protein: CASSLVEEKLFF. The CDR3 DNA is TGTGCCAGCAGTTTAGTAGAAGAAAAACTGTTTTTT. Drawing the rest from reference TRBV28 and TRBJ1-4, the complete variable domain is DVKVTQSSRYLVKRTGEKVFLECVQDMDHENMFWYRQDPGLGLRLIYFSYDVKMKEKGDIPEGYSVSREKKERFSLILESASTNQTSMYLCASSLVEEKLFFGSGTQLSVL.

CDR3 coding DNA: TGTGCCACCAGTGACACCAGACTAGCGGGAGGCGACGAGCAGTACTTC. It encodes CATSDTRLAGGDEQYF. The genes are TRBV24-1 and TRBJ2-7; 13 bases are a match to TRBD2. The germline CDR1 and CDR2 sequences are KGHDR and SFDVKD. The J segment lost 5 bases and the V segment lost 4 bases, leaving 7 bases of the junction unmatched. CDR3 length: 16 amino acids.

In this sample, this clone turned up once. The CDR3 DNA follows: TGTGCCAGCAGCCCGGGACTAGCGGGAGGAGCCTACGAGCAGTACTTC. It is translated as CASSPGLAGGAYEQYF. V usage is TRBV5-4 and J usage is TRBJ2-7; 15 bases are shared with TRBD2. The CDR3 is made up of 16 amino acids. The ends lost 4 bases at V and 2 bases at J; junction bases unmatched: 4. The germline V gene encodes CDR1 SGHNT and CDR2 YYREEE (reference sequence).

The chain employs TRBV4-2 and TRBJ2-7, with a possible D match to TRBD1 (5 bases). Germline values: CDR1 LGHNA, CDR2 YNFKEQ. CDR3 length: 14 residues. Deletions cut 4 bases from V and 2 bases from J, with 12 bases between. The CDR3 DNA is TGTGCCAGCAGCCCCTTTAGGGGCCCCTACGAGCAGTACTTC. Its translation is CASSPFRGPYEQYF.

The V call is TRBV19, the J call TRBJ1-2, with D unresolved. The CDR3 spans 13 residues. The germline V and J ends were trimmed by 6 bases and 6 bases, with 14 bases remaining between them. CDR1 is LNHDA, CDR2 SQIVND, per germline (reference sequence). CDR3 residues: CASSPLGGNGYTF. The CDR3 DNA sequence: TGTGCCAGTAGCCCCCTGGGAGGAAATGGCTACACCTTC.

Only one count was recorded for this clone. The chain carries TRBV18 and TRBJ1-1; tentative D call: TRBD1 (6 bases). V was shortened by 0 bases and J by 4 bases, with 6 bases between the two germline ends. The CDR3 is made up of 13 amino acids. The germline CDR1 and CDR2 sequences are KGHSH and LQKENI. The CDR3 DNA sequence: TGTGCCAGCTCACCACCGGGGGCCACTGAAGCTTTCTTT. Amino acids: CASSPPGATEAFF.